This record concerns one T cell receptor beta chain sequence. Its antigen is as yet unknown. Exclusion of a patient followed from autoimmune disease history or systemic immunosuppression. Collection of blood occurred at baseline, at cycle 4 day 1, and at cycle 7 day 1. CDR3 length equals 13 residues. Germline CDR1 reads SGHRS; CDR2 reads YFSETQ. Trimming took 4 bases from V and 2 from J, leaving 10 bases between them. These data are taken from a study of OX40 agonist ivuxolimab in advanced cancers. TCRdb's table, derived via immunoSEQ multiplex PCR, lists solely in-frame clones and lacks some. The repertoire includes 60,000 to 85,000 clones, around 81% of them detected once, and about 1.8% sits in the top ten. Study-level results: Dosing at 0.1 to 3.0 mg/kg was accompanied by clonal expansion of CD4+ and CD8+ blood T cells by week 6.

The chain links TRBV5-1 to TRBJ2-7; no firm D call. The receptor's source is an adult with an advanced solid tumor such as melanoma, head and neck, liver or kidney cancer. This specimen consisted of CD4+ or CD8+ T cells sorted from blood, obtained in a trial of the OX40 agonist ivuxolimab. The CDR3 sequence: CASSLIYTYEQYF. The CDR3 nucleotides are TGCGCCAGCAGCCTTATATATACCTACGAGCAGTACTTC.